These T cell receptor beta chains were read from a single sample in a study of neoadjuvant nivolumab and ipilimumab in lung cancer. Only in-frame clones appear in the TCRdb table, and some are missing; sequencing was by immunoSEQ multiplex PCR. Of some 38,000 clones in the sample, about 88% were seen once. Sample: peripheral blood, taken before neoadjuvant nivolumab, alone or with ipilimumab. These receptors originate from an adult with non-small cell lung cancer. Each CDR3 is given with its conserved first and last residue. Fields, in order: J gene, clone size, V gene, CDR3 length, D gene, CDR3 DNA, CDR3 protein. D genes are given only for firm matches. The size of a clone is reported for some rows only, either as once, few or many, or as a class for expanded clones.

TRBJ2-7 NA TRBV9 16 NA TGTGCCAGCAGCCTCTGGCCCGGGGGTCCCTCCTACGAGCAGTACTTC CASSLWPGGPSYEQYF
TRBJ2-2 NA TRBV5-8 17 TRBD2 TGTGCCAGCAGCTTGGTGGGGCGCGGGAGCTGGGCCGGGGAGCTGTTTTTT CASSLVGRGSWAGELFF
TRBJ1-1 NA TRBV11-2 13 NA TGTGCCAGCAGCTTAATTCGGGTCCCTGAAGCTTTCTTT CASSLIRVPEAFF
TRBJ2-6 NA TRBV19 14 NA TGTGCCAGTAGTTCTGTCACTGGGGCCAACGTCCTGACTTTC CASSSVTGANVLTF
TRBJ1-1 NA TRBV5-4 14 TRBD1 TGTGCCAGCAGCTTGGCCGCAGGGGGAACTGAAGCTTTCTTT CASSLAAGGTEAFF
TRBJ2-1 NA TRBV5-1 14 NA TGCGCCAGCAGCTTAGGCGTCTCCTACAATGAGCAGTTCTTC CASSLGVSYNEQFF
TRBJ1-2 NA TRBV18 16 TRBD1 TGTGCCAGCTCACCACAGTCCGTGACAGGGGCCATCGGCTACACCTTC CASSPQSVTGAIGYTF
TRBJ2-2 few TRBV11-3 15 TRBD1 TGTGCCAGCAGCTATAGACAGGGAAACACCGGGGAGCTGTTTTTT CASSYRQGNTGELFF
TRBJ2-2 NA TRBV4-3 19 TRBD2 TGCGCCAGCAGCCAAGATCTTTCCCGACTAGCGGGAAACACCGGGGAGCTGTTTTTT CASSQDLSRLAGNTGELFF
TRBJ2-7 NA TRBV28 15 TRBD1 TGTGCCAGCCTACAGATGACAGGGGGCGTCTACGAGCAGTACTTC CASLQMTGGVYEQYF